This T cell receptor beta chain was retrieved from a study of blood T cell repertoires in COVID-19. Study-wide context: Samples taken during acute and convalescent COVID-19 were collected in the United States, Italy and Spain.

The CDR3 length is 16 residues. Trimming took off 2 bases at V and 1 base at J, with 15 bases between the two ends. Germline CDR1 reads MNHEY; CDR2 reads SVGEGT. Authors' data handling: Estimated nucleated cell counts came from reference gene primer amplification. Sequenced by immunoSEQ multiplex PCR; TCRdb stores in-frame clones only, minus some. Clonal size and the V and J genes are those of that table, whereas D and trimming came from the DNA. The sample includes over 100,000 clones, about 88% seen only once; the top ten take around 3%. The rearrangement links TRBV6-2 or TRBV6-3 to TRBJ2-7; a weak D match, TRBD2 (6 bases). This TCR derives from a man aged 45-65 years with active or convalescent COVID-19. The sequencing sample was made of peripheral blood. Here the CDR3 reads CASSYGPSGTSYEQYF. The CDR3 bases are TGTGCCAGCAGTTACGGACCTTCCGGGACTTCCTACGAGCAGTACTTC.